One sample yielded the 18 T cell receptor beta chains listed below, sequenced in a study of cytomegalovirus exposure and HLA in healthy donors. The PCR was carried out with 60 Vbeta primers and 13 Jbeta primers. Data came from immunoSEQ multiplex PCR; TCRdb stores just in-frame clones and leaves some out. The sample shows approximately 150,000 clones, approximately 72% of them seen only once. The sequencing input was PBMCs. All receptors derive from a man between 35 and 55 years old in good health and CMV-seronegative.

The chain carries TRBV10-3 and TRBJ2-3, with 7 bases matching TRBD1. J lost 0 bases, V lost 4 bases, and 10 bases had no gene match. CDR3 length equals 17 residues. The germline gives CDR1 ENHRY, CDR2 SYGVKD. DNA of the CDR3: TGTGCCATCAGTGGCCAAAACAGGGGTTACAGCACAGATACGCAGTATTTT. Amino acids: CAISGQNRGYSTDTQYF.

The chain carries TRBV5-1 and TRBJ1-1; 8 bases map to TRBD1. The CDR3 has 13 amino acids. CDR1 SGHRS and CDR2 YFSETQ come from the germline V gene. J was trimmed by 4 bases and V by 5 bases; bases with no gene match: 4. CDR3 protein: CASRIQGATEAFF. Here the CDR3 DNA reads TGCGCCAGCAGAATCCAGGGGGCCACTGAAGCTTTCTTT. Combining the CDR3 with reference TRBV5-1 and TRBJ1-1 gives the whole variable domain KAGVTQTPRYLIKTRGQQVTLSCSPISGHRSVSWYQQTPGQGLQFLFEYFSETQRNKGNFPGRFSGRQFSNSRSEMNVSTLELGDSALYLCASRIQGATEAFFGQGTRLTVV.

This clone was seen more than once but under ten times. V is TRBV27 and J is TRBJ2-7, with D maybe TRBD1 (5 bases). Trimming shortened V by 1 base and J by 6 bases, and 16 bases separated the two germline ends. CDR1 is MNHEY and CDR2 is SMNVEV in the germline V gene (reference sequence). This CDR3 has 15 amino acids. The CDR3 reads CASSLFLGAPGEQYF. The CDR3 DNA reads TGTGCCAGCAGTTTATTCCTAGGGGCGCCCGGCGAGCAGTACTTC.

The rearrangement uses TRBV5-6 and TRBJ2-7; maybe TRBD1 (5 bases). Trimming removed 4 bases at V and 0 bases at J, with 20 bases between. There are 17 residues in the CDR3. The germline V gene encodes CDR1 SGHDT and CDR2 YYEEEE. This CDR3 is CASSLPPGQTSSYEQYF. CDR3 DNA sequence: TGTGCCAGCAGCCTCCCCCCCGGACAAACAAGCTCCTACGAGCAGTACTTC.

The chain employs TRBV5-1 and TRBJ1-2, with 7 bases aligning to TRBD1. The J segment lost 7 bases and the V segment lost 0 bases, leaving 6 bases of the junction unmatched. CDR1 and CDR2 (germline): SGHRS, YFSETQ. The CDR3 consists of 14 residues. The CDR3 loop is CASSLVAGGGGYTF. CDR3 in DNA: TGCGCCAGCAGCTTGGTGGCAGGGGGTGGTGGCTACACCTTC. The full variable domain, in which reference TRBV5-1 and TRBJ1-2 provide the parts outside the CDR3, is KAGVTQTPRYLIKTRGQQVTLSCSPISGHRSVSWYQQTPGQGLQFLFEYFSETQRNKGNFPGRFSGRQFSNSRSEMNVSTLELGDSALYLCASSLVAGGGGYTFGSGTRLTVV.

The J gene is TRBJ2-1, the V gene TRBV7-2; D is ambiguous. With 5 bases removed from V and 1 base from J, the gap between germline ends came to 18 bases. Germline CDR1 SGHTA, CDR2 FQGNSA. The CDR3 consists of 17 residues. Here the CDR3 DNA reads TGTGCCAGCAGCATACCCCTCGGTCCATTTTCCTACAATGAGCAGTTCTTC. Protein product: CASSIPLGPFSYNEQFF.

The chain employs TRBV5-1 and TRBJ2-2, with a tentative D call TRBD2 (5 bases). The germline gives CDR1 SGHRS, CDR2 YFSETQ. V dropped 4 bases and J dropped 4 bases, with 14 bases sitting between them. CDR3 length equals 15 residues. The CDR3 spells CASSRPAASTGELFF. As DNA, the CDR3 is TGCGCCAGCAGCCGGCCAGCGGCTTCCACCGGGGAGCTGTTTTTT.

The CDR3 DNA sequence: TGTGCCATACAGGGTAGCACAGATACGCAGTATTTT. This gives the protein CAIQGSTDTQYF. This sequence joins TRBV10-3 and TRBJ2-3, with D possibly TRBD1 on 6 matching bases. This CDR3 is 12 amino acids long. V lost 9 bases, J lost 0 bases, and 7 bases lay in between. Per germline, CDR1 ENHRY and CDR2 SYGVKD.

CDR3 sequence: CASSSVADTQYF. In DNA, the CDR3 is TGTGCCAGCAGCTCAGTTGCAGATACGCAGTATTTT. This chain joins TRBV7-9 and TRBJ2-3; D call uncertain. CDR3 length: 12 amino acids. V was trimmed by 4 bases and J by 4 bases, leaving 6 bases between them. From germline, CDR1 is SEHNR and CDR2 FQNEAQ (reference sequence).

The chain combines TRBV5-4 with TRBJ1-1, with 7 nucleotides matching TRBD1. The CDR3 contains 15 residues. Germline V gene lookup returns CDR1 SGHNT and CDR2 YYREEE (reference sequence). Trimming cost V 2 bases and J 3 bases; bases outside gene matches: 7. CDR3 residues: CASSFKRGRYTEAFF. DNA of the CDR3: TGTGCCAGCAGCTTTAAAAGGGGGCGGTACACTGAAGCTTTCTTT.

This CDR3 reads CATNPRRASSYEQYF. The CDR3 nucleotides read TGTGCCACCAACCCCAGGCGCGCCAGCTCCTACGAGCAGTACTTC. V gene TRBV6-1 combines with J gene TRBJ2-7; D call uncertain. This CDR3 is built from 15 residues. V gave up 10 bases and J gave up 0 bases, with 19 bases separating them. The germline gives CDR1 MNHNS, CDR2 SASEGT.

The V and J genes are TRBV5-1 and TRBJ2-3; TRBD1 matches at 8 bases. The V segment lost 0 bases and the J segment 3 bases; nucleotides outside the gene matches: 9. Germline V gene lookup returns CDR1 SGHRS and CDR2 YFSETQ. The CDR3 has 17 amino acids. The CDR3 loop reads CASSLVGQGMGTDTQYF. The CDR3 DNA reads TGCGCCAGCAGCTTGGTAGGACAGGGAATGGGGACAGATACGCAGTATTTT.

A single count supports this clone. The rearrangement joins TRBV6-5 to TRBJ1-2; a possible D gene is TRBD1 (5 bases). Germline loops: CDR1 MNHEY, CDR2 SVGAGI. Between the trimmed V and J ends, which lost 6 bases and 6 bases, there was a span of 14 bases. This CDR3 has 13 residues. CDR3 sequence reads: CASSGGTGDGYTF. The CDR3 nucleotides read TGTGCCAGCAGCGGCGGGACGGGAGATGGCTACACCTTC.

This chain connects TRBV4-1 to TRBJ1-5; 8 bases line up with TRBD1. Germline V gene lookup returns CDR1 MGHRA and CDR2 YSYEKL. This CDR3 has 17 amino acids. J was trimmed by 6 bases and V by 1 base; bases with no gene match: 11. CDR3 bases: TGCGCCAGCAGCCAAGGTGTGGCCAGGGGGCACGGTCAGCCCCAGCATTTT. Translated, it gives CASSQGVARGHGQPQHF.

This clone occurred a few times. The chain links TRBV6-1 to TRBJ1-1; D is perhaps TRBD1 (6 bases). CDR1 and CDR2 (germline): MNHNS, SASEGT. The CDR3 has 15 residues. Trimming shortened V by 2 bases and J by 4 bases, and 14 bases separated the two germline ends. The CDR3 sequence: CASSESGHQSTEAFF. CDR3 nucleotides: TGTGCCAGCAGTGAATCGGGACATCAGAGCACTGAAGCTTTCTTT.

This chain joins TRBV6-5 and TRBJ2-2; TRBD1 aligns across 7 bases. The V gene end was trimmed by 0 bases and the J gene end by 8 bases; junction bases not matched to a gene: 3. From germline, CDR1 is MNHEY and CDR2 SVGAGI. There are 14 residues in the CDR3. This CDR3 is CASSYSRGRGELFF. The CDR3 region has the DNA TGTGCCAGCAGTTACTCGAGGGGGCGAGGGGAGCTGTTTTTT.

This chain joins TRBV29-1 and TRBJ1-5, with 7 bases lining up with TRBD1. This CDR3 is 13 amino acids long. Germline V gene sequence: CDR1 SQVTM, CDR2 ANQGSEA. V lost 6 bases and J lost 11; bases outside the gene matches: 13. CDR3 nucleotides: TGCAGCGTCGAGGAGGACAGGTATTCTACCCAGCATTTT. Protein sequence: CSVEEDRYSTQHF. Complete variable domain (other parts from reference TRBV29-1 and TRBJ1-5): SAVISQKPSRDICQRGTSLTIQCQVDSQVTMMFWYRQQPGQSLTLIATANQGSEATYESGFVIDKFPISRPNLTFSTLTVSNMSPEDSSIYLCSVEEDRYSTQHFGDGTRLSIL.

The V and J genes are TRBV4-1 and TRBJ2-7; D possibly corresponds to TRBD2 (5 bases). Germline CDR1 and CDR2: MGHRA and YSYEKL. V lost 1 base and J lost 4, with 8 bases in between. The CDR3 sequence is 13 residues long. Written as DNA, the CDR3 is TGCGCCAGCAGCCAAGTTGGAGGATACGAGCAGTACTTC. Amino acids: CASSQVGGYEQYF.